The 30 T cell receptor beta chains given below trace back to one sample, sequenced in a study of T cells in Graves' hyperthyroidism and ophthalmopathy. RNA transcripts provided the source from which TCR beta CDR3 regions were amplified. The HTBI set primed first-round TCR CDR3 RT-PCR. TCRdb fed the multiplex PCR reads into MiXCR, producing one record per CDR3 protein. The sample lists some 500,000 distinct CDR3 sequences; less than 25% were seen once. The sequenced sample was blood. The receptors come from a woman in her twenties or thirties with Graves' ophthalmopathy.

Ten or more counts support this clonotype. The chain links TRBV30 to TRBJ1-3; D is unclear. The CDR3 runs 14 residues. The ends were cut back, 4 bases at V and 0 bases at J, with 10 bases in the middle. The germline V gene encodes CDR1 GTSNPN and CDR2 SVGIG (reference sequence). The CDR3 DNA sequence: TGTGCCTGGACCCGGTTGTTCTCTGGAAACACCATATATTTT. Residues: CAWTRLFSGNTIYF.

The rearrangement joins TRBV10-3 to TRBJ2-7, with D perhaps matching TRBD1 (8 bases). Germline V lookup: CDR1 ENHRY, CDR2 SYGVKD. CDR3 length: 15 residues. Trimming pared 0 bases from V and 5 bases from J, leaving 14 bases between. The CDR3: CAISESGQGGDEQYF. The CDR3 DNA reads TGTGCCATCAGTGAGTCAGGACAGGGAGGGGACGAGCAGTACTTC.

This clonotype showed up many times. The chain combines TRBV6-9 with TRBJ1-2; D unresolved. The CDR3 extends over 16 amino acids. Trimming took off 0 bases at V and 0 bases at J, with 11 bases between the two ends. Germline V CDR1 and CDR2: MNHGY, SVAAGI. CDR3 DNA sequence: TGTGCCAGCAGTTATTCAAACGGGATTCCTAACTATGGCTACACCTTC. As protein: CASSYSNGIPNYGYTF.

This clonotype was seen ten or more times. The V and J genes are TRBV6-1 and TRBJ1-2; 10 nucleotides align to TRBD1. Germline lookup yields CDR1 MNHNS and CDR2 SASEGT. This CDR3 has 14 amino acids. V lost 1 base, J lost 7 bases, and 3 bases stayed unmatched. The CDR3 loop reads CASSEDRDRGGYTF. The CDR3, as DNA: TGTGCCAGCAGTGAAGATAGGGACAGGGGTGGCTACACCTTC.

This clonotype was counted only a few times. The CDR3 sequence: CSVAGLAGIQETQYF. Written as DNA, the CDR3 is TGCAGCGTGGCCGGACTAGCGGGGATCCAAGAGACCCAGTACTTC. The rearrangement uses TRBV29-1 and TRBJ2-5, with 12 bases matching TRBD2. The CDR3 totals 15 residues. CDR1 and CDR2 (germline): SQVTM, ANQGSEA. J gave up 1 base and V 6 bases, and 6 bases lay outside the gene matches.

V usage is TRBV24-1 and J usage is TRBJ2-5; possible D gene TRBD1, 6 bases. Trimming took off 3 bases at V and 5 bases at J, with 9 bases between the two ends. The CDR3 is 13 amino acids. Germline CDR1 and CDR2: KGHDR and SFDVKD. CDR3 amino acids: CATSDGGIETQYF. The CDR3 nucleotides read TGTGCCACCAGTGATGGGGGCATCGAGACCCAGTACTTC.

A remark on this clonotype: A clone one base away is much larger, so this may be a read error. The CDR3, as DNA: TGTTCCAGCAGAGCCGGAGCCGAAGCTTTCTTT. Translating it yields CSSRAGAEAFF. V gene TRBV25-1 combines with J gene TRBJ1-1; D remains unclear. CDR1 and CDR2 (germline): MGHDK, SYGVNS. The CDR3 is 11 residues long.

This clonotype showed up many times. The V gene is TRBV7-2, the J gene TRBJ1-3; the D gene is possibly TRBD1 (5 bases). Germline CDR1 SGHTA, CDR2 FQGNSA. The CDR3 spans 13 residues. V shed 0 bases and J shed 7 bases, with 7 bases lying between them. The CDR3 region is CASSLARGNTIYF. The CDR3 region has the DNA TGTGCCAGCAGCTTAGCGCGGGGGAACACCATATATTTT.

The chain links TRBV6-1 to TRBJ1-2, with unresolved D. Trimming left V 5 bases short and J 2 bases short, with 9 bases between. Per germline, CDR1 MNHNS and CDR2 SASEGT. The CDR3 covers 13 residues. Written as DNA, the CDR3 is TGTGCCAGCAGTCGCGGGTGGAACTATGGCTACACCTTC. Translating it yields CASSRGWNYGYTF.

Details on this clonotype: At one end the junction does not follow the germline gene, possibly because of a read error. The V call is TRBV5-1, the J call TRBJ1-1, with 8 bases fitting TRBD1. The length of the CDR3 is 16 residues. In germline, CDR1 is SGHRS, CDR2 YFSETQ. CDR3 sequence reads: CASRTTYRGSNTEACF. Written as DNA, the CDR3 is TGCGCCAGCCGAACGACCTACAGGGGGTCGAACACTGAAGCTTGCTTT.

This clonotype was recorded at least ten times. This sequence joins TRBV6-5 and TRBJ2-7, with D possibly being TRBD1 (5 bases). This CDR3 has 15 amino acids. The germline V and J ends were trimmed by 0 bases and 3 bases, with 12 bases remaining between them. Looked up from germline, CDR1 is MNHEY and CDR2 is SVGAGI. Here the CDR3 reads CASSYSPTDNYEQYF. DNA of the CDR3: TGTGCCAGCAGTTACTCTCCGACAGACAACTACGAGCAGTACTTC.

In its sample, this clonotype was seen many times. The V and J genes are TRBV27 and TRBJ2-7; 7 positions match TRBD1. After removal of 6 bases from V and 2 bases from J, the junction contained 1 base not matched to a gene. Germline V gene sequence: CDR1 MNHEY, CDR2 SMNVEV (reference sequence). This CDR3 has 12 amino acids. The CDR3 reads CASRGQAYEQYF. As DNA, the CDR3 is TGTGCCAGCAGAGGACAGGCCTACGAGCAGTACTTC.

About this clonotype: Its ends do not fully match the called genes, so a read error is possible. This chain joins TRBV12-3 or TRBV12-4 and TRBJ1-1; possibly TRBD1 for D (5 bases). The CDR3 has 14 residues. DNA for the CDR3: TGTGCCAGCAGCCAGGACGACCGGGGCACTGTAGCTTTCTTT. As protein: CASSQDDRGTVAFF.

In DNA, the CDR3 is TGTGCCAGCAGTGAATTTACAGTCCGGATCAATCAGCCCCAGCATTTT. Protein: CASSEFTVRINQPQHF. The chain employs TRBV6-1 and TRBJ1-5; D is undetermined. CDR1 and CDR2 (germline): MNHNS, SASEGT. CDR3 length equals 16 residues. V was clipped by 2 bases and J by 3 bases, with 14 bases between them.

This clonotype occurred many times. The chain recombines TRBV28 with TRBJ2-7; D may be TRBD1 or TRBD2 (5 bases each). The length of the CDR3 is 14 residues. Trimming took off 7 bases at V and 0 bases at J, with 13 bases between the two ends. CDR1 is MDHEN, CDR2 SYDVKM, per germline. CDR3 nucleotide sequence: TGTGCCAGCATCCGGGGCCAGGGCTCCTACGAGCAGTACTTC. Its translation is CASIRGQGSYEQYF.

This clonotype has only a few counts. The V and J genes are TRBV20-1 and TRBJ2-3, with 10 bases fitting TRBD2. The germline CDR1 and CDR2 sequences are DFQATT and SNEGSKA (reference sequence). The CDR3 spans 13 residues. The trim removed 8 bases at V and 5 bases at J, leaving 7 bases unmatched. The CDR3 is CSITSGAEDTQYF. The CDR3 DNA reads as TGCAGTATTACTAGCGGGGCGGAAGATACGCAGTATTTT.

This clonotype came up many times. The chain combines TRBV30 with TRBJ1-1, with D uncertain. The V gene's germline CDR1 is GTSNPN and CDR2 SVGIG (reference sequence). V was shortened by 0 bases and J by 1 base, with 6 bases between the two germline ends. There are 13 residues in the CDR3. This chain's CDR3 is CAWSVGTNTEAFF. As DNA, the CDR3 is TGTGCCTGGAGTGTGGGCACGAACACTGAAGCTTTCTTT. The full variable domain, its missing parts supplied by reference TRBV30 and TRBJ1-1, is SQTIHQWPATLVQPVGSPLSLECTVEGTSNPNLYWYRQAAGRGLQLLFYSVGIGQISSEVPQNLSASRPQDRQFILSSKKLLLSDSGFYLCAWSVGTNTEAFFGQGTRLTVV.

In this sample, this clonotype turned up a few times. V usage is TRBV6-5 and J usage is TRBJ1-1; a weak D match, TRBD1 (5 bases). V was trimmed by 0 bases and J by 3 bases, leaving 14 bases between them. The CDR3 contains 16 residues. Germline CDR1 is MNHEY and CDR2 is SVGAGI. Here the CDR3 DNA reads TGTGCCAGCAGTTACTCAGGGGCAGGGTGGGACACTGAAGCTTTCTTT. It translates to CASSYSGAGWDTEAFF.

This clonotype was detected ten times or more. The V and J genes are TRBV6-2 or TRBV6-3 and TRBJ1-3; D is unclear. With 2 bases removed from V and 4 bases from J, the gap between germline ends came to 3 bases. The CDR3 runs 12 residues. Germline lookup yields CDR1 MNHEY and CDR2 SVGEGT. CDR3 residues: CASSYKGNTIYF. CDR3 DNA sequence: TGTGCCAGCAGTTACAAGGGAAACACCATATATTTT.

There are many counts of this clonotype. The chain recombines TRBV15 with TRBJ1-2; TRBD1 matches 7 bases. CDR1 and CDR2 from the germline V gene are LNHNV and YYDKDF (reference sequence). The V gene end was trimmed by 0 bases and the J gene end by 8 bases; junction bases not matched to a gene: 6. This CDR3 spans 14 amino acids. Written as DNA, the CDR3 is TGTGCCACCAGCAGAGACACAGGGGCCTGGGGCTACACCTTC. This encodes CATSRDTGAWGYTF.

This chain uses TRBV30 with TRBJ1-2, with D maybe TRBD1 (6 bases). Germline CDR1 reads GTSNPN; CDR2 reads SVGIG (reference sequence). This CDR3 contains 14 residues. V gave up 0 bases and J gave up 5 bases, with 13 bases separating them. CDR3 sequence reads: CAWSVISGAYGYTF. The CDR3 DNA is TGTGCCTGGAGTGTGATTTCAGGGGCGTATGGCTACACCTTC.

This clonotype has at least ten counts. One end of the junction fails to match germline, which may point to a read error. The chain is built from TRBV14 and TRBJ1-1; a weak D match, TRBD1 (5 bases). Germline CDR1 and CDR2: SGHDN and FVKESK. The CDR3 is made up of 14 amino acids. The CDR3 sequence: CASGQDLQGTEAFF. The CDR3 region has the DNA TGTGCCAGCGGCCAAGATCTGCAGGGCACTGAAGCTTTCTTT.

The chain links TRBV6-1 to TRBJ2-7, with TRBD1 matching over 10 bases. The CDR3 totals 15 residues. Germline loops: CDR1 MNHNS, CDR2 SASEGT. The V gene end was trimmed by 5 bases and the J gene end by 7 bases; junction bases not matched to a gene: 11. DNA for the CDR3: TGTGCCAGCAGTCCCCCGGGACAGGGGTCGAGGGAGCAGTACTTC. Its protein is CASSPPGQGSREQYF.

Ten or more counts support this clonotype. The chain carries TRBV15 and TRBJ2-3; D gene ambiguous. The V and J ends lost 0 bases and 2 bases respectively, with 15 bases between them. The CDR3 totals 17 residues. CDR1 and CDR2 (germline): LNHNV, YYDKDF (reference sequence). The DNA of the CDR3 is TGTGCCACCAGCAGAGATGTACTGAGATCCCACACAGATACGCAGTATTTT. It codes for CATSRDVLRSHTDTQYF.

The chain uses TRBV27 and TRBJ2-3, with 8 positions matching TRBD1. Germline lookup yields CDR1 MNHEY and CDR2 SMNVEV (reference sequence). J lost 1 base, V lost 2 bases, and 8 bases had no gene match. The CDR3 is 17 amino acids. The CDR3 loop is CASSLLTGVVGTDTQYF. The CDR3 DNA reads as TGTGCCAGCAGTTTACTGACAGGGGTCGTTGGCACAGATACGCAGTATTTT.

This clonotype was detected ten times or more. The CDR3 bases are TGTGCCAGCAGCTTAGTGGTTGGGTACGAGCAGTACTTC. Protein sequence: CASSLVVGYEQYF. V usage is TRBV7-2 and J usage is TRBJ2-7; D is ambiguous. The CDR3 consists of 13 residues. CDR1 and CDR2 (germline): SGHTA, FQGNSA. The V and J ends lost 1 base and 4 bases respectively, with 8 bases between them.

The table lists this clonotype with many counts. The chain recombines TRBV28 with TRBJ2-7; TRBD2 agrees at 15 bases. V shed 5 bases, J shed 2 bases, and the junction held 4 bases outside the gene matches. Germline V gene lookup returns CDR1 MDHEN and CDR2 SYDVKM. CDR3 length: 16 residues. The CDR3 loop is CASSRGTSGGPYEQYF. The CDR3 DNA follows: TGTGCCAGCAGTCGAGGGACTAGCGGGGGGCCCTACGAGCAGTACTTC.

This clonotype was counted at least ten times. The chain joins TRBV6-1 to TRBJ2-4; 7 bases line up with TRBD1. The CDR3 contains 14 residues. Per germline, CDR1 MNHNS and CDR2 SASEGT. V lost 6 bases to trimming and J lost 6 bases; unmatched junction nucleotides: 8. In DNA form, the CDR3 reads TGTGCCAGCAGGACCCAGGGGACAGTAAACATTCAGTACTTC. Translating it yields CASRTQGTVNIQYF.

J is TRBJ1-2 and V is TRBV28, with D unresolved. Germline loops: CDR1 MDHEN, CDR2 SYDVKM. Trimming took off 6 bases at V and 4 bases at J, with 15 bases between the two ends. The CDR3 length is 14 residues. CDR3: CASRPDSIFYGYTF. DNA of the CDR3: TGTGCCAGCAGACCTGACTCAATCTTCTATGGCTACACCTTC.

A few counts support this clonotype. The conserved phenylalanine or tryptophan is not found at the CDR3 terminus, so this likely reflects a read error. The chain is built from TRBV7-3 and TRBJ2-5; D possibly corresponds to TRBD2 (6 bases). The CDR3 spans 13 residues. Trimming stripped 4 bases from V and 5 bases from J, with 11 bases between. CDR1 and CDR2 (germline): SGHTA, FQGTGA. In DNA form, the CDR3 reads TGTGCCAGCAGCTCGACTAGGGGTGAGACCCAGTACCTC. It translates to CASSSTRGETQYL.